Only a few counts were recorded for the clone carrying this TCR beta chain. The data derive from a study of spatial heterogeneity in lung cancer. The CDR3 contains 19 residues. The V gene end was trimmed by 0 bases and the J gene end by 0 bases; junction bases not matched to a gene: 9. The V gene's germline CDR1 is MNHEY and CDR2 SVGEGT. Time point defined: sample taken at primary tumor resection. Whole RNA obtained from tumor, nontumor lung or frozen PBMC underwent sequencing without sorting. TCRdb called the 5' RACE reads again in MiXCR, with one record for every CDR3 protein. Of some 7,700 distinct CDR3 sequences listed, about 14% are singletons.

The chain joins TRBV6-2 or TRBV6-3 to TRBJ2-4; 9 nucleotides align to TRBD2. The source is a male donor with early-stage non-small cell lung cancer. Specimen: normal lung tissue next to the tumor, collected at surgery. CDR3 sequence reads: CASSYSGLAGRLAKNIQYF. The CDR3, as DNA: TGTGCCAGCAGTTACTCTGGGCTAGCGGGGCGGCTAGCCAAAAACATTCAGTACTTC.